What follows are 10 T cell receptor beta chains derived from one specimen sequenced in a study of shared clonotypes between healthy human individuals. Some clones are missing from TCRdb's copy, which holds only in-frame ones; the method was immunoSEQ multiplex PCR. In the table there are under 850,000 clones, 55% to 75% of which are singletons. The sequenced sample was memory CD4+ T cells sorted from blood. The sample's subset: CD45RA-negative fraction. The receptors derive from a woman in her twenties or thirties in good health.

On this clone: In the same sample, other DNA sequences code for this CDR3. This chain joins TRBV20-1 and TRBJ2-7; D not certain. The CDR3 length is 11 residues. V dropped 0 bases and J dropped 3 bases, with 3 bases sitting between them. Germline V CDR1 and CDR2: DFQATT, SNEGSKA (reference sequence). CDR3 region: CSAREGYEQYF. Written as DNA, the CDR3 is TGCAGTGCTAGAGAAGGCTACGAGCAGTACTTC.

As DNA, the CDR3 is TGTGCCTGGAGGCCTGGGACTTCAAATGAGCAGTTCTTC. This gives the protein CAWRPGTSNEQFF. V is TRBV30 and J is TRBJ2-1, with a weak D call TRBD2 (6 bases). The germline V and J ends were trimmed by 3 bases and 7 bases, with 13 bases remaining between them. CDR1 is GTSNPN, CDR2 SVGIG, per germline (reference sequence). The CDR3 covers 13 residues.

This chain connects TRBV29-1 to TRBJ1-1; D unresolved. CDR1 and CDR2 from the germline V gene are SQVTM and ANQGSEA. The V end was cut by 8 bases, the J end by 6 bases, with 13 bases between. The CDR3 has 11 residues. This CDR3 reads CSHSFLAEAFF. The DNA of the CDR3 is TGCAGCCACAGTTTTCTCGCTGAAGCTTTCTTT.

CDR3 sequence reads: CASSPWNLNGEQFF. The DNA for the CDR3 is TGTGCCAGCAGCCCATGGAACTTGAATGGTGAGCAGTTCTTC. The genes are TRBV14 and TRBJ2-1; D uncertain. The CDR3 extends over 14 amino acids. V lost 4 bases to trimming and J lost 9 bases, with 16 bases between them. The V gene's germline CDR1 is SGHDN and CDR2 FVKESK.

The J gene is TRBJ2-5, the V gene TRBV7-7, with 7 bases that match TRBD1. The germline V gene has CDR1 SSHAT and CDR2 FNYEAQ (reference sequence). There are 15 residues in the CDR3. V shed 2 bases, J shed 5 bases, and the junction held 8 bases outside the gene matches. CDR3 nucleotide sequence: TGTGCCAGCAGCTTATTTACAGGGGTTGGCGAGACCCAGTACTTC. Translating it yields CASSLFTGVGETQYF.

This chain connects TRBV5-5 to TRBJ2-5; TRBD2 matches 7 bases. V was pared by 6 bases and J by 0 bases, with 14 bases of the junction left unmatched. The CDR3 consists of 17 residues. CDR1 is SGHKS, CDR2 YYEKEE, per germline (reference sequence). The CDR3 DNA follows: TGTGCCAGCACCCGGTGGGCTAGCGGATTGTACCAAGAGACCCAGTACTTC. Encoded protein: CASTRWASGLYQETQYF.

The chain has TRBV6-1 and TRBJ1-2; D not resolved. Germline lookup yields CDR1 MNHNS and CDR2 SASEGT. This CDR3 has 15 amino acids. V was shortened by 1 base and J by 2 bases, with 11 bases between the two germline ends. CDR3 DNA: TGTGCCAGCAGTGAAGGTGAGGGAGTCAACTATGGCTACACCTTC. Its protein is CASSEGEGVNYGYTF.

V usage is TRBV25-1 and J usage is TRBJ2-7; weak D call: TRBD2 (6 bases). The V end was cut by 4 bases, the J end by 0 bases, with 19 bases between. From germline, CDR1 is MGHDK and CDR2 SYGVNS. This CDR3 region has 17 residues. The CDR3 bases are TGTGCCAGCAGTGGGACGGTGAAGTGGGACTTCTCCTACGAGCAGTACTTC. It specifies CASSGTVKWDFSYEQYF.

The genes are TRBV7-3 and TRBJ2-1; TRBD2 agrees at 11 bases. J lost 5 bases, V lost 4 bases, and 4 bases had no gene match. Germline CDR1 is SGHTA and CDR2 is FQGTGA. CDR3 length: 15 residues. In nucleotides, the CDR3 is TGTGCCAGCAGCTCACTAGCGGGAGTTAACAATGAGCAGTTCTTC. Its protein product is CASSSLAGVNNEQFF.

The CDR3 DNA follows: TGTGCCAGCAGTTACTCACAGGGAGGCTATGGCTACACCTTC. Translating it yields CASSYSQGGYGYTF. The J gene is TRBJ1-2, the V gene TRBV6-5; tentative D call: TRBD1 (6 bases). The germline V gene has CDR1 MNHEY and CDR2 SVGAGI. The CDR3 consists of 14 residues. Trimming stripped 0 bases from V and 4 bases from J, with 9 bases between.